In its sample, the clone carrying this T cell receptor beta chain was seen many times. The target antigen is unknown. The germline V and J ends were trimmed by 3 bases and 3 bases, with 2 bases remaining between them. The CDR3 consists of 12 residues. Germline values: CDR1 SGHTA, CDR2 FQGNSA. This record comes from a study of T cells in Graves' hyperthyroidism and ophthalmopathy. RNA transcripts provided the source from which TCR beta CDR3 regions were amplified. First-round RT-PCR with HTBI primers amplified the TCR CDR3 region. TCRdb called the multiplex PCR reads again in MiXCR, with one record for every CDR3 protein. Of 600,000 or so distinct CDR3 sequences in the sample, 40% to 55% are singletons; the top ten hold roughly 8.2%. Findings of the study overall: Separating ophthalmopathy from stable hyperthyroidism was achieved by a 13 V-J model.

Patients with uncontrolled infections, other autoimmune diseases, pregnancy or lactation were excluded. For the diagnoses, clinical symptoms, serum thyroxine and TRAb, thyroid ultrasound and orbital computed tomography were used. Sequenced: peripheral blood or thyroid tissue (not recorded which). The sequence was collected from a woman younger than 30 with Graves' hyperthyroidism. V and J are TRBV7-2 and TRBJ2-2; no clear D. The CDR3 DNA is TGTGCCAGCAGCTTCTACACCGGGGAGCTGTTTTTT. Translation: CASSFYTGELFF.